The 30 T cell receptor beta chains listed next were all sequenced from one sample in a study of shared clonotypes between healthy human individuals. The repertoire was sequenced with immunoSEQ multiplex PCR; TCRdb's copy has only in-frame clones and lacks some. Here the sample spans around 1,000,000 clones, roughly 77% being singletons. The sequencing input was memory CD4+ T cells from PBMCs. As for subset: CD45RA-negative fraction. The receptors here all came from a young man in good health. Some clones in this sample may be carry-over from other donors' samples.

The rearrangement joins TRBV6-1 to TRBJ2-3, with D maybe TRBD2 (6 bases). The CDR3 sequence is 16 residues long. Trimming stripped 0 bases from V and 0 bases from J, with 10 bases between. Looked up from germline, CDR1 is MNHNS and CDR2 is SASEGT. The CDR3 DNA follows: TGTGCCAGCAGTGAAGCGGGAGGCCCTAGCACAGATACGCAGTATTTT. It is translated as CASSEAGGPSTDTQYF.

On this clone itself: The sample holds other DNA sequences that translate to the same CDR3. This chain uses TRBV5-1 with TRBJ2-1; D is ambiguous. Between the trimmed V and J ends, which lost 0 bases and 8 bases, there was a span of 6 bases. The CDR3 covers 12 residues. The V gene's germline CDR1 is SGHRS and CDR2 YFSETQ. The CDR3 nucleotides are TGCGCCAGCAGCTTGGGTAACGATGAGCAGTTCTTC. Its protein product is CASSLGNDEQFF.

The rearrangement joins TRBV29-1 to TRBJ2-7; the D gene is possibly TRBD2 (6 bases). Germline V gene sequence: CDR1 SQVTM, CDR2 ANQGSEA. The CDR3 has 14 amino acids. V dropped 7 bases and J dropped 0 bases, with 16 bases sitting between them. The CDR3 region is CSASGRGSSYEQYF. In DNA form, the CDR3 reads TGCAGCGCTTCGGGACGGGGGAGCTCCTACGAGCAGTACTTC.

This clone appeared many times. The chain has TRBV9 and TRBJ2-7; D gene ambiguous. CDR3 length: 14 amino acids. The V gene lost 5 bases and the J gene lost 0 bases, with 12 bases spanning the gap. CDR1 and CDR2 from the germline V gene are SGDLS and YYNGEE. CDR3 coding DNA: TGTGCCAGCAGTGCGACCGGATACTCCTACGAGCAGTACTTC. Protein product: CASSATGYSYEQYF.

The chain carries TRBV7-2 and TRBJ2-7, with D perhaps being TRBD1 or TRBD2 (6 bases each). CDR3 length equals 12 residues. V was trimmed by 0 bases and J by 12 bases, leaving 12 bases between them. Germline-derived CDR1 and CDR2 are SGHTA and FQGNSA. CDR3 nucleotides: TGTGCCAGCAGCTTAGCGAGGGGGGACCCGTACTTC. This translates into CASSLARGDPYF. The variable domain in full, completed from reference TRBV7-2 and TRBJ2-7, reads GAGVSQSPSNKVTEKGKDVELRCDPISGHTALYWYRQSLGQGLEFLIYFQGNSAPDKSGLPSDRFSAERTGGSVSTLTIQRTQQEDSAVYLCASSLARGDPYFGPGTRLTVT.

The chain is built from TRBV18 and TRBJ1-2, with D perhaps TRBD1 (6 bases). Germline values: CDR1 KGHSH, CDR2 LQKENI. The CDR3 is 14 residues long. V dropped 4 bases and J dropped 7 bases, with 16 bases sitting between them. The CDR3 here is CASSQPGGLGGYTF. CDR3 nucleotide sequence: TGTGCCAGCTCACAGCCCGGGGGGCTCGGTGGCTACACCTTC.

A note on this clone: This CDR3 is missing its conserved last phenylalanine or tryptophan, likely due to a read error. It is unclear where the CDR3 begins or ends on the DNA, so no DNA is shown, and the CDR3 is as TCRdb lists it. The rearrangement joins TRBV11-3 to TRBJ2-4; the table's TRBD2 call for D was not verified on the DNA. The CDR3 is made up of 8 amino acids, end residues included. CDR1 and CDR2 (germline): SGHNT, YENEEA. The CDR3 loop reads CASSSSTS.

This clone was seen only a few times. This chain connects TRBV7-9 to TRBJ2-5; D unclear. Per the germline V gene, CDR1 is SEHNR and CDR2 is FQNEAQ (reference sequence). The CDR3 runs 15 residues. V was trimmed by 1 base and J by 1 base, leaving 10 bases between them. In nucleotides, the CDR3 is TGTGCCAGCAGCTTAGATAAGCGACCCCAAGAGACCCAGTACTTC. It is translated as CASSLDKRPQETQYF.

CDR3 DNA: TGTGCCAGCAGTGACTCGATGGGCTGGGAAGCTTTCTTT. Residues: CASSDSMGWEAFF. The chain couples TRBV6-4 to TRBJ1-1; D uncertain. Germline-derived CDR1 and CDR2 are MRHNA and SNTAGT. The CDR3 is 13 amino acids. Trimming removed 0 bases from V and 8 bases from J, with 10 bases in between.

The chain links TRBV5-1 to TRBJ1-2; TRBD1 matches at 9 bases. CDR1 and CDR2 from the germline V gene are SGHRS and YFSETQ. The CDR3 contains 16 residues. V shed 4 bases and J 8 bases; nucleotides not matched to a gene: 15. The CDR3 protein is CASSPGPTGGLVGYTF. The CDR3 coding sequence is TGCGCCAGCAGCCCGGGGCCGACAGGGGGTCTCGTCGGCTACACCTTC.

The rearrangement links TRBV4-1 to TRBJ1-2; TRBD1 might be the D (5 bases). This CDR3 is built from 15 residues. Looked up from germline, CDR1 is MGHRA and CDR2 is YSYEKL. V lost 0 bases to trimming and J lost 4 bases, with 12 bases between them. CDR3 protein: CASSQEVGGAYGYTF. The CDR3 DNA follows: TGCGCCAGCAGCCAAGAAGTGGGGGGAGCCTATGGCTACACCTTC.

This chain connects TRBV19 to TRBJ2-7; 7 bases map to TRBD2. CDR3 length: 15 residues. Germline V gives CDR1 LNHDA, CDR2 SQIVND (reference sequence). J gave up 2 bases and V 8 bases, and 12 bases lay outside the gene matches. CDR3 residues: CASSLLLASTYEQYF. The CDR3 DNA follows: TGTGCCAGTTCCCTTTTACTAGCGTCCACCTACGAGCAGTACTTC.

The chain couples TRBV6-5 to TRBJ2-1; 8 nucleotides match TRBD1. The V gene end was trimmed by 5 bases and the J gene end by 8 bases; junction bases not matched to a gene: 8. CDR3 length: 14 amino acids. Germline V gene sequence: CDR1 MNHEY, CDR2 SVGAGI. CDR3 DNA: TGTGCCAGCAGTCAGACAGGGGAGTGGCATGAGCAGTTCTTC. Encoded protein: CASSQTGEWHEQFF.

In the case of this clone: Other nucleotide sequences in the sample specify the same CDR3. V gene TRBV20-1 combines with J gene TRBJ2-1; D is unresolved. Trimming removed 7 bases at V and 6 bases at J, with 7 bases between. This CDR3 spans 10 amino acids. Germline assignment: CDR1 DFQATT and CDR2 SNEGSKA (reference sequence). In DNA, the CDR3 is TGCAGTGTCCCAGGCAATGAGCAGTTCTTC. Its protein product is CSVPGNEQFF.

The CDR3 is CASSQDAGGAWYEQYF. Here the CDR3 DNA reads TGTGCCAGCAGCCAAGATGCGGGGGGCGCCTGGTACGAGCAGTACTTC. The chain has TRBV4-2 and TRBJ2-7; 8 nucleotides agree with TRBD2. CDR1 and CDR2 (germline): LGHNA, YNFKEQ. Trimming at V came to 0 bases and at J to 4 bases, leaving 8 bases not matched to a gene. CDR3 length: 16 amino acids.

This rearrangement joins TRBV28 to TRBJ1-1; a weak D match, TRBD1 (5 bases). The CDR3 sequence is 12 residues long. CDR1 MDHEN and CDR2 SYDVKM come from the germline V gene. Trimming removed 11 bases at V and 0 bases at J, with 10 bases between. DNA of the CDR3: TGTGCCGGGCAGGGAATGAACACTGAAGCTTTCTTT. It specifies CAGQGMNTEAFF.

V is TRBV5-4 and J is TRBJ2-1; 7 nucleotides line up with TRBD2. The CDR3 totals 15 residues. CDR1 is SGHNT and CDR2 is YYREEE in the germline V gene (reference sequence). Trimming at V came to 3 bases and at J to 4 bases, leaving 7 bases not matched to a gene. The CDR3, as DNA: TGTGCCAGCAGCTCCGGACTAGGATATTACAATGAGCAGTTCTTC. Its protein is CASSSGLGYYNEQFF.

This chain links TRBV7-3 with TRBJ2-3; possible D gene TRBD2, 5 bases. The germline V gene encodes CDR1 SGHTA and CDR2 FQGTGA. CDR3 length: 13 residues. Trimming left V 3 bases short and J 6 bases short, with 10 bases between. Here the CDR3 DNA reads TGTGCCAGCAGCTTCTATCGAGGGGATACGCAGTATTTT. As protein: CASSFYRGDTQYF.

Worth noting for this clone: At one end the junction does not follow the germline gene, possibly because of a read error. This rearrangement joins TRBV7-9 to TRBJ2-3, with D uncertain. Germline CDR1 SEHNR, CDR2 FQNEAQ (reference sequence). The CDR3 is 12 residues long. Written as DNA, the CDR3 is TGTGCCAGCAGCCCTACAATGGTTGCGCAGTGTTTT. Protein: CASSPTMVAQCF.

This chain connects TRBV19 to TRBJ1-1, with D uncertain. The CDR3 extends over 14 amino acids. V was clipped by 3 bases and J by 0 bases, with 8 bases between them. Germline V gene lookup returns CDR1 LNHDA and CDR2 SQIVND (reference sequence). As DNA, the CDR3 is TGTGCCAGTAGTATTAGGGTCGTGAACACTGAAGCTTTCTTT. Translation gives CASSIRVVNTEAFF.

This clone has only a few counts. The chain couples TRBV21-1 to TRBJ2-7; the table gives TRBD1 as D, unverified against the DNA. TRBV21-1 is designated a pseudogene. CDR3 length: 13 residues. This CDR3 reads CASSKGTNYEQYF. The DNA for the CDR3 is TGTGCCAGCAGCAAAGGGACAAACTACGAGCAGTACTTC.

J is TRBJ1-4 and V is TRBV15; 7 positions agree with TRBD1. This CDR3 has 18 residues. V was pared by 2 bases and J by 10 bases, with 19 bases of the junction left unmatched. Germline CDR1 LNHNV, CDR2 YYDKDF (reference sequence). The CDR3 coding sequence is TGTGCCACCAGCAGATCTCCTAGGACAGGATACGGAGAGGGAAAACTGTTTTTT. Residues: CATSRSPRTGYGEGKLFF.

This clone was counted a few times. J is TRBJ1-2 and V is TRBV4-1; D uncertain. CDR1 is MGHRA and CDR2 is YSYEKL in the germline V gene. This CDR3 has 12 amino acids. The germline V and J ends were trimmed by 5 bases and 14 bases, with 18 bases remaining between them. CDR3 sequence reads: CASSMTGPTKTF. The CDR3 DNA reads TGCGCCAGCAGCATGACCGGGCCCACGAAAACCTTC.

The chain uses TRBV2 and TRBJ2-5, with D perhaps TRBD1 (6 bases). Trimming stripped 5 bases from V and 3 bases from J, with 16 bases between. The CDR3 sequence is 15 residues long. CDR1 and CDR2 (germline): SNHLY, FYNNEI. The CDR3 reads CASSRQGREEETQYF. CDR3 sequence (DNA): TGTGCCAGCAGTCGTCAGGGGCGTGAAGAAGAGACCCAGTACTTC.

Only a few counts were recorded for this clone. In the same sample, other DNA sequences code for this CDR3. The V gene is TRBV7-2, the J gene TRBJ1-4; TRBD1 matches at 8 bases. The CDR3 covers 14 residues. CDR1 is SGHTA and CDR2 is FQGNSA in the germline V gene. The junction had 5 bases not matched to a gene; V was cut back by 5 bases and J by 6 bases. The CDR3 DNA sequence: TGTGCCAGCAGCCGACAGGGGAGAGATGAAAAACTGTTTTTT. As protein: CASSRQGRDEKLFF.

Turning to this clone: The same CDR3 is also encoded by other DNA sequences in this sample. The chain employs TRBV28 and TRBJ1-2, with D maybe TRBD1 (6 bases). There are 12 residues in the CDR3. Deletions cut 2 bases from V and 7 bases from J, with 8 bases between. Per germline, CDR1 MDHEN and CDR2 SYDVKM. The CDR3 region is CASSLGGGGYTF. CDR3 bases: TGTGCCAGCAGTTTAGGAGGGGGTGGCTACACCTTC.

This clone occurred a few times. The rearrangement links TRBV6-1 to TRBJ1-2; the match to TRBD1 covers 8 bases. J lost 4 bases, V lost 4 bases, and 5 bases had no gene match. The CDR3 is 14 amino acids. Germline V gives CDR1 MNHNS, CDR2 SASEGT. CDR3 in amino acids: CASSGGQGVYGYTF. The DNA of the CDR3 is TGTGCCAGCAGTGGAGGACAGGGAGTCTATGGCTACACCTTC.

This chain joins TRBV11-2 and TRBJ2-5; D may be TRBD1 or TRBD2 (7 bases each). This CDR3 is 17 amino acids long. The germline CDR1 and CDR2 sequences are SGHAT and FQNNGV. The ends were cut back, 1 base at V and 4 bases at J, with 19 bases in the middle. CDR3 region: CASSLALWTRGGETQYF. In nucleotides, the CDR3 is TGTGCCAGCAGCTTAGCCTTGTGGACCAGGGGGGGAGAGACCCAGTACTTC.

The CDR3 DNA reads as TGTGCCAGCAGCCCTCGCGGGGTAGCGGGAGTTTACGAGCAGTACTTC. Protein: CASSPRGVAGVYEQYF. V and J are TRBV11-2 and TRBJ2-7, with 9 bases that match TRBD2. Per the germline V gene, CDR1 is SGHAT and CDR2 is FQNNGV. The length of the CDR3 is 16 residues. The junction had 12 bases not matched to a gene; V was cut back by 5 bases and J by 4 bases.

The count of this clone is one. The rearrangement uses TRBV29-1 and TRBJ2-5; tentative D call: TRBD2 (5 bases). This CDR3 is 14 amino acids long. Germline V gene data show CDR1 as SQVTM and CDR2 as ANQGSEA. V gave up 4 bases and J gave up 2 bases, with 14 bases separating them. The CDR3 DNA follows: TGCAGCGTTGCTCCGACTAATCTTCAAGAGACCCAGTACTTC. Protein: CSVAPTNLQETQYF.